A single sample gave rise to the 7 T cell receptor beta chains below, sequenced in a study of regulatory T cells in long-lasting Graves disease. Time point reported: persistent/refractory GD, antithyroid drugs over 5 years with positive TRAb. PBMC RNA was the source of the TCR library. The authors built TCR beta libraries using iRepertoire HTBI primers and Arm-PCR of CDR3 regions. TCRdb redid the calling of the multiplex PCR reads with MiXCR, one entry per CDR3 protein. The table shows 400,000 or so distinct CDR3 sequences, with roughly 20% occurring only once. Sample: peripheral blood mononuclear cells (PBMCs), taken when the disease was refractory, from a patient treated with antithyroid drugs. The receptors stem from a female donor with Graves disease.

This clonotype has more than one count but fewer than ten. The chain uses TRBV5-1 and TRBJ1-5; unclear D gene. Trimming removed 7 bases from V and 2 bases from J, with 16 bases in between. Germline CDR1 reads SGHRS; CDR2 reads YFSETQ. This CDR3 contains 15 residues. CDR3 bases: TGCGCCAGCCTTCTCCCGGGGTTTGGCAATCAGCCCCAGCATTTT. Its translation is CASLLPGFGNQPQHF.

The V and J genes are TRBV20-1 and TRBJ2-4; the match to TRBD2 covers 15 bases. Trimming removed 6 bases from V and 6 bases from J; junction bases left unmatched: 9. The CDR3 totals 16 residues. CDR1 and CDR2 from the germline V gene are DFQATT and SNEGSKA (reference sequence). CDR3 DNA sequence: TGCAGTGCCCAACCGGGACTAGCGGGAGGTGGAAACATTCAGTACTTC. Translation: CSAQPGLAGGGNIQYF.

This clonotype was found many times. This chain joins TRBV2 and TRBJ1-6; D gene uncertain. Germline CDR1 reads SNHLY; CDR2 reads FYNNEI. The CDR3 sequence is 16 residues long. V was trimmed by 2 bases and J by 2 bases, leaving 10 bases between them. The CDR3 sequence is CASSEFITAYNSPLHF. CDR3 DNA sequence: TGTGCCAGCAGTGAATTTATTACGGCCTATAATTCACCCCTCCACTTT.

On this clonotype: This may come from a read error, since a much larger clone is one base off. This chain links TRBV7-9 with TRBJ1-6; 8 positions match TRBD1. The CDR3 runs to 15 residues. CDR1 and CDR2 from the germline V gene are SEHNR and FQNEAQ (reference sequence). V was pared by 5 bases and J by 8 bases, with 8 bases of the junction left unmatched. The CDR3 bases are TGTGCCAGCAGCCTCGACAGGGGTATGGATTCACCCCTCCACTTT. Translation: CASSLDRGMDSPLHF.

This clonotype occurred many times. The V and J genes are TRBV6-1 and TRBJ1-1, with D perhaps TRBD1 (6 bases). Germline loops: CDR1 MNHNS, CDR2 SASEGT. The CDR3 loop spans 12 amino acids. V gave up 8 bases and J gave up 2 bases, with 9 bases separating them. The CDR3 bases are TGTGCCAGCCAGGACAGAAACACTGAAGCTTTCTTT. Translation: CASQDRNTEAFF.

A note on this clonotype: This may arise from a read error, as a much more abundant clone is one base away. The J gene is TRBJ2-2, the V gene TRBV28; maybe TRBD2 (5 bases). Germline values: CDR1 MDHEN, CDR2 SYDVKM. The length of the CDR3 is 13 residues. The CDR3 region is CASNSQKIGELLF. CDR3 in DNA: TGTGCCAGCAACAGTCAGAAGATCGGGGAGCTGCTTTTT.

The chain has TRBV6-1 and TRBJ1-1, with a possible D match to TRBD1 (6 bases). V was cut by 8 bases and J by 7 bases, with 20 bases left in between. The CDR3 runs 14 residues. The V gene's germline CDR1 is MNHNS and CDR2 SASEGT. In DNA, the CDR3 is TGTGCCAGCGGAGGGACACATAAACCCCATGAAGCTTTCTTT. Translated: CASGGTHKPHEAFF.